What follows are 5 T cell receptor beta chains derived from one specimen sequenced in a study of vaccination effects on CD4 cells after COVID-19. Using viral peptide pools, the ViraFEST assay grew out antigen-specific CD4+ T cells prior to sequencing. Subsequent to a culture period of nine to ten days, CD4+ T cells were isolated. Their antigen targets remain unknown. Produced via immunoSEQ multiplex PCR; TCRdb's table is partial and in-frame only. The sample has tens of thousands of clones; about 74% are singletons. The input for sequencing was CD4+ T cells from PBMCs cultured with HCoV-229E spike peptides, taken before COVID-19 vaccination. All receptors come from a human donor who received a COVID-19 vaccine.

The rearrangement uses TRBV5-1 and TRBJ1-6, with D maybe TRBD1 (5 bases). Trimming removed 0 bases at V and 8 bases at J, with 12 bases between. The CDR3 length is 15 residues. Looked up from germline, CDR1 is SGHRS and CDR2 is YFSETQ. CDR3 residues: CASSLAGAWDSPLHF. The CDR3 nucleotides are TGCGCCAGCAGCTTGGCCGGGGCCTGGGATTCACCCCTCCACTTT. Filled out from reference TRBV5-1 and TRBJ1-6, the complete variable domain reads KAGVTQTPRYLIKTRGQQVTLSCSPISGHRSVSWYQQTPGQGLQFLFEYFSETQRNKGNFPGRFSGRQFSNSRSEMNVSTLELGDSALYLCASSLAGAWDSPLHFGNGTRLTVT.

The chain is built from TRBV5-6 and TRBJ1-3, with D uncertain. With 2 bases removed from V and 1 base from J, the gap between germline ends came to 7 bases. The CDR3 consists of 14 residues. From germline, CDR1 is SGHDT and CDR2 YYEEEE. The CDR3 sequence is CASSLYGSGNTIYF. The CDR3 DNA sequence: TGTGCCAGCAGCTTATACGGATCTGGAAACACCATATATTTT.

The chain is built from TRBV4-1 and TRBJ2-2; weak D call: TRBD1 (6 bases). Germline loops: CDR1 MGHRA, CDR2 YSYEKL. The ends were cut back, 0 bases at V and 2 bases at J, with 19 bases in the middle. This CDR3 contains 19 residues. The CDR3 loop is CASSQDSMGAGSNTGELFF. The CDR3 bases are TGCGCCAGCAGCCAAGACTCCATGGGGGCTGGTTCAAACACCGGGGAGCTGTTTTTT.

The chain has TRBV6-5 and TRBJ1-1; 11 nucleotides align to TRBD1. Trimming cost V 8 bases and J 1 base; bases outside gene matches: 3. CDR1 and CDR2 from the germline V gene are MNHEY and SVGAGI. This CDR3 spans 14 amino acids. In nucleotides, the CDR3 is TGTGCCAGCGGGACAGGGGGTAGGAACACTGAAGCTTTCTTT. Amino acid sequence: CASGTGGRNTEAFF.

The rearrangement links TRBV5-1 to TRBJ2-1; 8 bases align to TRBD2. Germline CDR1 is SGHRS and CDR2 is YFSETQ. The V segment lost 8 bases and the J segment 4 bases; nucleotides outside the gene matches: 8. CDR3 size: 14 residues. The DNA of the CDR3 is TGCGCCAGTAGTCCCGGGGGGGCATACAATGAGCAGTTCTTC. Amino acid sequence: CASSPGGAYNEQFF.